Presented here are 20 T cell receptor beta chains from one specimen sequenced in a study of blood T cell repertoires in COVID-19. This table comes from immunoSEQ multiplex PCR, and its TCRdb copy is limited to in-frame clones, with some not included. The table shows over 250,000 clones, with 80% to 95% occurring only once. The sequenced material came from PBMCs or T cells enriched from blood (not recorded which). These receptor sequences come from a woman aged 25 to 39 who had recovered from COVID-19.

The genes are TRBV10-2 and TRBJ1-1, with D possibly being TRBD1 (5 bases). The CDR3 consists of 16 residues. Trimming took off 3 bases at V and 2 bases at J, with 16 bases between the two ends. CDR1 WSHSY and CDR2 SAAADI come from the germline V gene. CDR3 nucleotides: TGCGCCAGCAGTGAAGCTGTCAGGGCTAGTAACACTGAAGCTTTCTTT. This codes for CASSEAVRASNTEAFF.

J is TRBJ1-3 and V is TRBV5-1; TRBD1 aligns across 8 bases. This CDR3 comprises 17 residues. Germline CDR1 reads SGHRS; CDR2 reads YFSETQ. V was pared by 0 bases and J by 2 bases, with 7 bases of the junction left unmatched. CDR3 region: CASSLGAGTGAGNTIYF. CDR3 DNA sequence: TGCGCCAGCAGCTTGGGGGCCGGGACAGGCGCTGGAAACACCATATATTTT.

The chain recombines TRBV2 with TRBJ1-2; TRBD1 might be the D (6 bases). The germline V gene has CDR1 SNHLY and CDR2 FYNNEI. Between the trimmed V and J ends, which lost 2 bases and 4 bases, there was a span of 8 bases. The CDR3 sequence is 13 residues long. The CDR3 here is CASSERTVYGYTF. CDR3 sequence (DNA): TGTGCCAGCAGTGAACGGACAGTCTATGGCTACACCTTC.

Only one count was recorded for this clone. V is TRBV25-1 and J is TRBJ2-7; the D is unclear. V was trimmed by 4 bases and J by 0 bases, leaving 16 bases between them. This CDR3 is 16 amino acids long. Germline values: CDR1 MGHDK, CDR2 SYGVNS. CDR3 sequence reads: CASSGGLGGSSYEQYF. Written as DNA, the CDR3 is TGTGCCAGCAGTGGAGGATTAGGCGGAAGCTCCTACGAGCAGTACTTC.

This chain joins TRBV24-1 and TRBJ2-1; 9 positions agree with TRBD1. Looked up from germline, CDR1 is KGHDR and CDR2 is SFDVKD. V shed 2 bases and J 5 bases; nucleotides not matched to a gene: 9. The CDR3 loop spans 17 amino acids. CDR3 in DNA: TGTGCCACCAGTGATTCAGCCGGGACAGGGACAAACAATGAGCAGTTCTTC. Translating gives CATSDSAGTGTNNEQFF.

This chain uses TRBV11-2 with TRBJ2-5; 12 bases agree with TRBD1. The J segment lost 5 bases and the V segment lost 4 bases, leaving 5 bases of the junction unmatched. CDR1 and CDR2 (germline): SGHAT, FQNNGV. The CDR3 runs 15 residues. As DNA, the CDR3 is TGTGCCAGCAGCTCGGGGACAGGGGGCGAGGAGACCCAGTACTTC. Its translation: CASSSGTGGEETQYF.

This chain links TRBV28 with TRBJ2-2; D is undetermined. The V gene lost 5 bases and the J gene lost 9 bases, with 10 bases spanning the gap. The germline gives CDR1 MDHEN, CDR2 SYDVKM. CDR3 length: 12 residues. CDR3 in amino acids: CASSPGPRELFF. CDR3 sequence (DNA): TGTGCCAGCAGTCCGGGTCCCCGGGAGCTGTTTTTT.

The chain has TRBV20-1 and TRBJ2-3; possibly TRBD1 for D (5 bases). V gave up 3 bases and J gave up 2 bases, with 21 bases separating them. Germline-derived CDR1 and CDR2 are DFQATT and SNEGSKA (reference sequence). This CDR3 contains 17 residues. CDR3 nucleotide sequence: TGCAGTGCTAGTTGGAAGACAGTGCTTATCTTCACAGATACGCAGTATTTT. This encodes CSASWKTVLIFTDTQYF.

The chain has TRBV28 and TRBJ1-2; 8 bases align to TRBD1. V dropped 5 bases and J dropped 2; count of bases not matched to a gene: 10. CDR3 length: 16 amino acids. Germline assignment: CDR1 MDHEN and CDR2 SYDVKM. DNA for the CDR3: TGTGCCAGCAGTGATACGCCGGGACAGGCGAACTATGGCTACACCTTC. It yields the protein CASSDTPGQANYGYTF.

The chain joins TRBV7-2 to TRBJ1-1, with 7 bases fitting TRBD1. V dropped 0 bases and J dropped 7; count of bases not matched to a gene: 14. CDR1 and CDR2 from the germline V gene are SGHTA and FQGNSA. The CDR3 consists of 17 residues. CDR3 sequence reads: CASSLAVGTTGSLEAFF. As DNA, the CDR3 is TGTGCCAGCAGCTTAGCAGTGGGAACGACAGGGTCTCTTGAAGCTTTCTTT.

The chain uses TRBV18 and TRBJ2-3; D may be TRBD2 (6 bases). V shed 6 bases and J shed 7 bases, with 14 bases lying between them. CDR1 is KGHSH, CDR2 LQKENI, per germline. The CDR3 is 13 amino acids. CDR3 sequence (DNA): TGTGCCAGCTCCCGCGGGGACGGCTATACGCAGTATTTT. It translates to CASSRGDGYTQYF.

This chain joins TRBV27 and TRBJ2-3; 8 bases map to TRBD2. Germline V gene data show CDR1 as MNHEY and CDR2 as SMNVEV (reference sequence). The CDR3 contains 18 residues. The V gene end was trimmed by 1 base and the J gene end by 5 bases; junction bases not matched to a gene: 14. CDR3 nucleotides: TGTGCCAGCAGTTTATTGTTACGGGCCGGACTAGCTTTAGATACGCAGTATTTT. Its protein is CASSLLLRAGLALDTQYF.

The chain uses TRBV6-2 or TRBV6-3 and TRBJ1-1, with a tentative D call TRBD1 (5 bases). V was trimmed by 2 bases and J by 2 bases, leaving 18 bases between them. CDR1 is MNHEY and CDR2 is SVGEGT in the germline V gene. The CDR3 has 17 amino acids. The CDR3 DNA sequence: TGTGCCAGCAGTTACGAAGCTCGAAAACAGGTCAACACTGAAGCTTTCTTT. This translates into CASSYEARKQVNTEAFF.

The rearrangement links TRBV7-2 to TRBJ2-7, with D possibly being TRBD2 (6 bases). CDR1 SGHTA and CDR2 FQGNSA come from the germline V gene. The CDR3 extends over 15 amino acids. Between the trimmed V and J ends, which lost 0 bases and 5 bases, there was a span of 14 bases. This CDR3 is CASSLAGGRGDEQYF. DNA for the CDR3: TGTGCCAGCAGCTTAGCAGGAGGGAGAGGGGACGAGCAGTACTTC.

The chain has TRBV19 and TRBJ1-5, with 10 positions matching TRBD1. J was trimmed by 5 bases and V by 7 bases; bases with no gene match: 8. Per germline, CDR1 LNHDA and CDR2 SQIVND (reference sequence). This CDR3 has 15 residues. CDR3 protein: CASMDWTGGYQPQHF. DNA for the CDR3: TGTGCCAGTATGGACTGGACAGGGGGGTATCAGCCCCAGCATTTT.

The chain joins TRBV9 to TRBJ2-5; 9 bases align to TRBD2. The CDR3 is 16 amino acids. Losses at the gene ends were 0 bases for V and 3 bases for J; bases not matched to a gene: 6. Germline V CDR1 and CDR2: SGDLS, YYNGEE. CDR3 amino acids: CASSVVAGAVEETQYF. The CDR3, as DNA: TGTGCCAGCAGCGTAGTAGCGGGAGCGGTGGAAGAGACCCAGTACTTC.

The V call is TRBV29-1, the J call TRBJ2-3, with a tentative D call TRBD1 (6 bases). This CDR3 has 14 amino acids. Germline V lookup: CDR1 SQVTM, CDR2 ANQGSEA. The ends were cut back, 5 bases at V and 0 bases at J, with 12 bases in the middle. The CDR3 loop reads CSVRDTFSTDTQYF. CDR3 in DNA: TGCAGCGTTAGGGACACGTTTAGCACAGATACGCAGTATTTT.

The chain links TRBV28 to TRBJ2-7; TRBD1 matches at 9 bases. There are 14 residues in the CDR3. V trimming: 7 bases; J trimming: 2 bases; junction bases outside the gene matches: 6. The germline V gene encodes CDR1 MDHEN and CDR2 SYDVKM. This CDR3 reads CASNGGQGPYEQYF. The CDR3 coding sequence is TGTGCCAGCAACGGGGGACAGGGCCCCTACGAGCAGTACTTC.

CDR3 DNA: TGTGCCAGCTCACCCCGCCCCCCTAGCGGGAGTTTCCAAGAGACCCAGTACTTC. Translated, it gives CASSPRPPSGSFQETQYF. V usage is TRBV18 and J usage is TRBJ2-5, with 10 bases lining up with TRBD2. The V and J ends lost 3 bases and 1 base, in that order; junction bases with no gene match: 11. The CDR3 loop spans 18 amino acids. The germline V gene has CDR1 KGHSH and CDR2 LQKENI.

The chain uses TRBV5-6 and TRBJ2-2, with 9 bases aligning to TRBD1. Trimming cost V 5 bases and J 6 bases; bases outside gene matches: 8. The CDR3 consists of 15 residues. Germline V gene data show CDR1 as SGHDT and CDR2 as YYEEEE. CDR3 coding DNA: TGTGCCAGCAGATTTAGGGACAGGGCCGCCGGGGAGCTGTTTTTT. Protein product: CASRFRDRAAGELFF.